The entry below describes one TCR beta chain. The sample belongs to a study of blood T cell repertoires in COVID-19. The germline gives CDR1 KGHSH, CDR2 LQKENI. The CDR3 is 17 amino acids. Trimming at V came to 4 bases and at J to 4 bases, leaving 14 bases not matched to a gene. As processed by the authors: Reference gene primer amplification in the assay estimated nucleated cell counts. The data were produced by immunoSEQ multiplex PCR, yet TCRdb's version contains in-frame clones alone and is incomplete. V, J and clone size derive from that table, while D and trimming were established from the DNA sequence. This table holds tens of thousands of clones, about nine tenths found once.

The clonotype comes from a male donor with acute or convalescent COVID-19. Sequencing used peripheral blood. The rearrangement uses TRBV18 and TRBJ1-1; 8 nucleotides agree with TRBD1. In DNA form, the CDR3 reads TGTGCCAGCTCACTAAGATCGCAGGGGGCGCTGGGCACTGAAGCTTTCTTT. Translated: CASSLRSQGALGTEAFF.